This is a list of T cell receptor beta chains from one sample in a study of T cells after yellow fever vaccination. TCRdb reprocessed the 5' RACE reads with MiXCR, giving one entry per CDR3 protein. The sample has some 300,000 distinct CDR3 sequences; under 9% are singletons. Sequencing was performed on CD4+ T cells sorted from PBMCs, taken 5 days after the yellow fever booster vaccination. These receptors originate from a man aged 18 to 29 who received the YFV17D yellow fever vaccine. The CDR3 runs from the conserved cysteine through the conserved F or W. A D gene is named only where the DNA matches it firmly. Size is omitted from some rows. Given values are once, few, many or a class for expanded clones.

TGTGCCAGCAGTCACCCGACAGCGGTCACTGAAGCTTTCTTT	CASSHPTAVTEAFF	TRBV27	TRBJ1-1	.	few
TGTGCCAGCACGCCGGGGGTGTGGAACGGGGAGCTGTTTTTT	CASTPGVWNGELFF	TRBV7-8	TRBJ2-2	.	few
TGTGCCAGCAGCTTGAGCAGGGGGCAATCAACTCCTGGGGCCAACGTCCTGACTTTC	CASSLSRGQSTPGANVLTF	TRBV7-2	TRBJ2-6	TRBD1	.
TGCGCCAGCAGCGTGACTAGCGGCTACAATGAGCAGTTCTTC	CASSVTSGYNEQFF	TRBV5-1	TRBJ2-1	TRBD2	.
TGTGCCAGCAGCTTGGACAACTATGAGCAGTTCTTC	CASSLDNYEQFF	TRBV11-3	TRBJ2-1	.	.
TGCAGTGCGAGGCGGGGGCCTAGCACAGATACGCAGTATTTT	CSARRGPSTDTQYF	TRBV20-1	TRBJ2-3	.	few
TGTGCCAGCAGCAGCGGGCCCGTCCGTTACGAGCAGTACTTC	CASSSGPVRYEQYF	TRBV11-2	TRBJ2-7	.	.
TGTGCCAGCAGTCCCCAGCCACCCCGTCTCTCTGGAAACACCATATATTTT	CASSPQPPRLSGNTIYF	TRBV12-3/TRBV12-4	TRBJ1-3	.	.
TGTGCCACCAGTGATGACGGCTATGGCTACACCTTC	CATSDDGYGYTF	TRBV24-1	TRBJ1-2	.	few
TGTGCCAGCAGCCCCGGGACAGGTTACACAGATACGCAGTATTTT	CASSPGTGYTDTQYF	TRBV27	TRBJ2-3	TRBD1	.
TGCAGTGCTAGAAGGGTTCACGGGGAGCAGTACTTC	CSARRVHGEQYF	TRBV20-1	TRBJ2-7	.	.
TGTGCCAGCAGTCTCCAGGATCGAGGGACTGAAGCTTTCTTT	CASSLQDRGTEAFF	TRBV12-3/TRBV12-4	TRBJ1-1	.	.
TGTGCCACCAGCAGGGACTTAGCGGGGGGCGGGGAGACCCAGTACTTC	CATSRDLAGGGETQYF	TRBV15	TRBJ2-5	TRBD2	.
TGCAGCGTTGTGGGCCGGATAAGCACTGAAGCTTTCTTT	CSVVGRISTEAFF	TRBV29-1	TRBJ1-1	.	.
TGTGCCAGCAGCCTATGGACAGGGAAGCATGAGCAGTTCTTC	CASSLWTGKHEQFF	TRBV5-5	TRBJ2-1	TRBD1	many
TGTGCCAGCAGCGTTACAGCCCCTGGAAACACCATATATTTT	CASSVTAPGNTIYF	TRBV7-9	TRBJ1-3	.	.